This T cell receptor (beta chain) was profiled in a study of OX40 agonist ivuxolimab in advanced cancers. CDR1 SGDLS and CDR2 YYNGEE come from the germline V gene. Trimming cost V 3 bases and J 8 bases; bases outside gene matches: 11. The CDR3 has 16 residues. Study-wide findings and caveats: The CD4+ and CD8+ T cells in the blood had expanded clonally by week 6 at 0.1 to 3.0 mg/kg.

Using immunoSEQ multiplex PCR, the repertoire was profiled, and TCRdb retains in-frame clones only, with some absent. The table has fewer than 70,000 clones, roughly nine tenths seen once; the top ten hold around 4.2%. This clone was seen only once. The antigen is undetermined. The chain is built from TRBV9 and TRBJ2-1; 10 nucleotides line up with TRBD2. This TCR was sampled from an adult with an advanced solid tumor such as melanoma, head and neck, liver or kidney cancer. The source material was CD4+ or CD8+ T cells sorted from blood, sampled in a trial of the OX40 agonist ivuxolimab. The CDR3 here is CASSGLAGAPGDEQFF. CDR3 nucleotides: TGTGCCAGCAGCGGCCTAGCGGGGGCCCCGGGGGATGAGCAGTTCTTC.